The 8 T cell receptor beta chains given below trace back to one sample, sequenced in a study of T cell changes during pregnancy in multiple sclerosis. Here immunoSEQ multiplex PCR was the method, and the copy in TCRdb shows in-frame clones only, minus some. The sample has about 56,000 clones; more than 75% are singletons. Sequencing input: peripheral blood from another person, used as feeder cells. These receptors all stem from a human donor whose cells served as feeder cells for cultures in a pregnancy study.

This sequence joins TRBV7-2 and TRBJ1-1, with 9 positions matching TRBD1. The germline gives CDR1 SGHTA, CDR2 FQGNSA. The CDR3 totals 18 residues. V was clipped by 2 bases and J by 1 base; unmatched bases: 11. The CDR3 spells CASSLRSGQGRGNTEAFF. The DNA for the CDR3 is TGTGCCAGCAGCTTAAGGTCGGGACAGGGAAGGGGGAACACTGAAGCTTTCTTT.

This clone was found once. The rearrangement uses TRBV19 and TRBJ2-7; perhaps TRBD1 as D (6 bases). Germline CDR1 is LNHDA and CDR2 is SQIVND (reference sequence). CDR3 length equals 14 residues. Trimming left V 5 bases short and J 3 bases short, with 14 bases between. CDR3 residues: CASSGKGVSYEQYF. CDR3 sequence (DNA): TGTGCCAGTAGTGGTAAGGGGGTGAGCTACGAGCAGTACTTC.

This rearrangement joins TRBV29-1 to TRBJ1-1; weak D call: TRBD1 (6 bases). V was shortened by 0 bases and J by 1 base, with 9 bases between the two germline ends. This CDR3 region has 14 residues. Germline CDR1 and CDR2: SQVTM and ANQGSEA. The CDR3 reads CSVEEGGRNTEAFF. Here the CDR3 DNA reads TGCAGCGTTGAAGAAGGGGGACGGAACACTGAAGCTTTCTTT.

This chain uses TRBV30 with TRBJ1-5; 7 bases map to TRBD1. The CDR3 length is 18 residues. Germline V lookup: CDR1 GTSNPN, CDR2 SVGIG (reference sequence). With 1 base clipped from V and 4 bases from J, the junction kept 16 bases outside the gene matches. CDR3 sequence reads: CAWSAPWAGGKANQPQHF. DNA for the CDR3: TGTGCCTGGAGTGCCCCCTGGGCAGGGGGGAAGGCAAATCAGCCCCAGCATTTT.

Worth noting for this clone: In the same sample, other DNA sequences code for this CDR3. V is TRBV15 and J is TRBJ1-2, with D hard to call. The CDR3 is 12 residues long. With 0 bases removed from V and 5 bases from J, the gap between germline ends came to 4 bases. Germline assignment: CDR1 LNHNV and CDR2 YYDKDF (reference sequence). The CDR3 is CATSRDSYGYTF. The CDR3 DNA reads TGTGCCACCAGCAGAGACAGTTATGGCTACACCTTC.

The CDR3, as DNA: TGTGCCTGCTCCCCGGGACAGGGACATCAGCCCCAGCATTTT. This encodes CACSPGQGHQPQHF. The chain employs TRBV30 and TRBJ1-5; 9 bases map to TRBD1. The germline gives CDR1 GTSNPN, CDR2 SVGIG (reference sequence). The V and J ends lost 6 bases and 5 bases, in that order; junction bases with no gene match: 8. There are 14 residues in the CDR3.

This chain links TRBV4-1 with TRBJ1-2, with unresolved D. V gave up 1 base and J gave up 0 bases, with 9 bases separating them. CDR1 is MGHRA, CDR2 YSYEKL, per germline. CDR3 size: 15 residues. CDR3 nucleotide sequence: TGCGCCAGCAGCCAAGGGCCGCCCCCTAACTATGGCTACACCTTC. Translated, it gives CASSQGPPPNYGYTF.

The J gene is TRBJ1-5, the V gene TRBV25-1, with 7 bases fitting TRBD1. Per the germline V gene, CDR1 is MGHDK and CDR2 is SYGVNS. This CDR3 spans 14 amino acids. V trimming: 3 bases; J trimming: 7 bases; junction bases outside the gene matches: 6. DNA for the CDR3: TGTGCCAGCAGTGAGACAGGGTTCTGGCAGCCCCAGCATTTT. Protein sequence: CASSETGFWQPQHF. Complete variable domain (other parts from reference TRBV25-1 and TRBJ1-5): EADIYQTPRYLVIGTGKKITLECSQTMGHDKMYWYQQDPGMELHLIHYSYGVNSTEKGDLSSESTVSRIRTEHFPLTLESARPSHTSQYLCASSETGFWQPQHFGDGTRLSIL.